Below are 32 T cell receptor beta chains sequenced from a single sample in a study of cytomegalovirus exposure and HLA in healthy donors. The repertoire was sequenced with immunoSEQ multiplex PCR; TCRdb's copy has only in-frame clones and lacks some. The profile covers about 120,000 clones, with over 75% appearing a single time and approximately 2.3% taken by the ten largest. Sequencing was done on a sample of PBMCs. These receptors were collected from a woman aged 25 to 45 in good health and CMV-seronegative.

The rearrangement uses TRBV7-9 and TRBJ1-2; a weak D match, TRBD1 (6 bases). Trimming pared 6 bases from V and 0 bases from J, leaving 14 bases between. The V gene's germline CDR1 is SEHNR and CDR2 FQNEAQ (reference sequence). CDR3 size: 15 residues. CDR3 in DNA: TGTGCCAGCAGGCCGGGGACAACCACTAACTATGGCTACACCTTC. Its translation: CASRPGTTTNYGYTF.

The J gene is TRBJ2-5, the V gene TRBV6-4, with TRBD1 as a possible D gene (6 bases). The V end lost 8 bases, the J end lost 0 bases, and 16 bases lay between the germline ends. Looked up from germline, CDR1 is MRHNA and CDR2 is SNTAGT. The CDR3 spans 15 residues. This chain's CDR3 is CASAPSTGHQETQYF. The CDR3 DNA is TGTGCCAGCGCACCGTCGACAGGTCACCAAGAGACCCAGTACTTC.

V and J are TRBV19 and TRBJ2-1; the match to TRBD2 covers 9 bases. V shed 4 bases and J 10 bases; nucleotides not matched to a gene: 14. The germline V gene has CDR1 LNHDA and CDR2 SQIVND (reference sequence). The CDR3 length is 16 residues. The CDR3 reads CASSKQAGGGSWEQFF. The CDR3 DNA is TGTGCCAGTAGTAAACAGGCGGGGGGGGGTTCATGGGAGCAGTTCTTC.

The chain links TRBV5-6 to TRBJ1-2, with 7 bases matching TRBD1. Germline loops: CDR1 SGHDT, CDR2 YYEEEE. This CDR3 has 15 residues. Trimming cost V 4 bases and J 8 bases; bases outside gene matches: 14. The CDR3 DNA reads TGTGCCAGCAGCCTGATCGTTGAGGGGGCGCGAGGCTACACCTTC. Translation gives CASSLIVEGARGYTF.

Turning to this clone: Different DNA sequences within this sample yield the same CDR3. The chain is built from TRBV6-4 and TRBJ2-1, with TRBD1 matching 11 bases. The CDR3 spans 14 residues. V shed 3 bases and J 6 bases; nucleotides not matched to a gene: 1. Germline loops: CDR1 MRHNA, CDR2 SNTAGT. The CDR3 loop reads CASSDGTGGNEQFF. CDR3 coding DNA: TGTGCCAGCAGTGATGGGACAGGGGGCAATGAGCAGTTCTTC.

The chain couples TRBV11-3 to TRBJ1-1, with D maybe TRBD1 (6 bases). Deletions cut 5 bases from V and 1 base from J, with 11 bases between. This CDR3 comprises 14 residues. Germline CDR1 and CDR2: SGHNT and YENEEA. CDR3 in amino acids: CASSPAQGNTEAFF. DNA of the CDR3: TGTGCCAGCAGCCCAGCACAGGGGAACACTGAAGCTTTCTTT.

This chain links TRBV5-1 with TRBJ2-5; 13 nucleotides agree with TRBD2. The CDR3 runs to 18 residues. Germline CDR1 reads SGHRS; CDR2 reads YFSETQ. J was trimmed by 0 bases and V by 4 bases; bases with no gene match: 9. The CDR3 protein is CASSTTGTSGVNQETQYF. Here the CDR3 DNA reads TGCGCCAGCAGCACAACCGGGACTAGCGGGGTTAACCAAGAGACCCAGTACTTC.

This sequence joins TRBV10-3 and TRBJ2-7; 8 bases agree with TRBD2. V dropped 5 bases and J dropped 4; count of bases not matched to a gene: 4. The germline gives CDR1 ENHRY, CDR2 SYGVKD. The CDR3 sequence is 13 residues long. The CDR3 DNA sequence: TGTGCCATCAGTCCCGGGGGGGGGTACGAGCAGTACTTC. This translates into CAISPGGGYEQYF.

The V call is TRBV13, the J call TRBJ2-7; TRBD1 matches at 9 bases. V was pared by 6 bases and J by 1 base, with 4 bases of the junction left unmatched. CDR1 PRHDT and CDR2 FYEKMQ come from the germline V gene (reference sequence). The CDR3 spans 14 residues. CDR3 sequence (DNA): TGTGCCAGCAGGACCGGGACAGGGTCCTACGAGCAGTACTTC. Translated: CASRTGTGSYEQYF.

V is TRBV7-2 and J is TRBJ2-1; tentatively, D is TRBD2 (5 bases). Germline assignment: CDR1 SGHTA and CDR2 FQGNSA. The V gene lost 1 base and the J gene lost 0 bases, with 10 bases spanning the gap. The CDR3 contains 16 residues. CDR3 DNA: TGTGCCAGCAGCTTAGTGGGCGGAGGCTCCTACAATGAGCAGTTCTTC. Its protein is CASSLVGGGSYNEQFF. The variable domain in full, with the rest retrieved from reference TRBV7-2 and TRBJ2-1, is GAGVSQSPSNKVTEKGKDVELRCDPISGHTALYWYRQSLGQGLEFLIYFQGNSAPDKSGLPSDRFSAERTGGSVSTLTIQRTQQEDSAVYLCASSLVGGGSYNEQFFGPGTRLTVL.

The gene calls are TRBV27 and TRBJ1-5; D perhaps matches TRBD1 (5 bases). The ends were cut back, 3 bases at V and 4 bases at J, with 13 bases in the middle. CDR1 and CDR2 (germline): MNHEY, SMNVEV (reference sequence). This CDR3 comprises 15 residues. CDR3 in DNA: TGTGCCAGCAGTTTGTTGGGGGGGTCAAATCAGCCCCAGCATTTT. Protein product: CASSLLGGSNQPQHF.

This clone was seen only once. The gene calls are TRBV6-5 and TRBJ2-6; 7 bases match TRBD1. Germline CDR1 is MNHEY and CDR2 is SVGAGI. The CDR3 is made up of 16 amino acids. The ends lost 0 bases at V and 2 bases at J; junction bases unmatched: 1. The CDR3: CASSYSQGAGANVLTF. The CDR3 DNA reads as TGTGCCAGCAGTTACTCCCAGGGGGCTGGGGCCAACGTCCTGACTTTC.

The chain joins TRBV27 to TRBJ2-3, with D hard to call. Trimming stripped 4 bases from V and 2 bases from J, with 16 bases between. In germline, CDR1 is MNHEY, CDR2 SMNVEV (reference sequence). The CDR3 totals 16 residues. The CDR3 DNA follows: TGTGCCAGCAGTTCCCTCTTAACGAGGTTCACAGATACGCAGTATTTT. This encodes CASSSLLTRFTDTQYF.

The table lists this clone with a count of one. This sequence joins TRBV6-5 and TRBJ2-1; the D is unclear. The CDR3 is made up of 14 amino acids. CDR1 is MNHEY and CDR2 is SVGAGI in the germline V gene. Trimming removed 6 bases at V and 3 bases at J, with 12 bases between. The CDR3 DNA reads as TGTGCCAGCAGCCTTACCTCCAGCTACAATGAGCAGTTCTTC. Translated, it gives CASSLTSSYNEQFF.

The genes are TRBV2 and TRBJ2-3; the match to TRBD2 covers 7 bases. CDR1 is SNHLY and CDR2 is FYNNEI in the germline V gene. CDR3 size: 13 residues. V shed 1 base, J shed 10 bases, and the junction held 5 bases outside the gene matches. The CDR3 DNA follows: TGTGCCAGCAGTGAAGTTCGGGAGGCGGCGCAGTATTTT. Protein product: CASSEVREAAQYF.

The table lists this clone with a count of one. The V and J genes are TRBV7-2 and TRBJ2-6; 8 bases match TRBD1. Germline CDR1 and CDR2: SGHTA and FQGNSA. Unmatched junction bases numbered 7, after V lost 4 bases and J lost 2 bases. The CDR3 is 17 amino acids. The CDR3 DNA is TGTGCCAGCAGCTCCGGACAGGGCAATACTGGGGCCAACGTCCTGACTTTC. Amino acids: CASSSGQGNTGANVLTF.

This clone is judged medium-sized. In DNA form, the CDR3 reads TGTGCCAGTAGTATGGGGTCGGGAAATTCACCCCTCCACTTT. Protein: CASSMGSGNSPLHF. The rearrangement joins TRBV19 to TRBJ1-6; D is uncertain. Germline V gives CDR1 LNHDA, CDR2 SQIVND (reference sequence). Trimming left V 3 bases short and J 7 bases short, with 10 bases between. This CDR3 spans 14 amino acids.

This chain connects TRBV27 to TRBJ2-7; the match to TRBD1 covers 9 bases. This CDR3 has 13 residues. J was trimmed by 6 bases and V by 5 bases; bases with no gene match: 5. The germline V gene encodes CDR1 MNHEY and CDR2 SMNVEV (reference sequence). CDR3 in amino acids: CASSPPDRGEQYF. As DNA, the CDR3 is TGTGCCAGCAGTCCTCCGGACAGGGGCGAGCAGTACTTC.

V and J are TRBV20-1 and TRBJ1-2; D is perhaps TRBD1 (6 bases). In germline, CDR1 is DFQATT, CDR2 SNEGSKA (reference sequence). The V gene lost 5 bases and the J gene lost 8 bases, with 12 bases spanning the gap. The CDR3 runs 11 residues. CDR3 region: CSAYRDWGYTF. The CDR3 DNA reads TGCAGTGCTTACAGGGATTGGGGCTACACCTTC.

CDR3 sequence reads: CASSLIPPGNEQFF. As DNA, the CDR3 is TGTGCCAGCAGTTTAATCCCCCCCGGCAATGAGCAGTTCTTC. J is TRBJ2-1 and V is TRBV27; the D is unclear. Germline V gene lookup returns CDR1 MNHEY and CDR2 SMNVEV (reference sequence). This CDR3 comprises 14 residues. Trimming pared 2 bases from V and 6 bases from J, leaving 11 bases between.

This rearrangement joins TRBV10-3 to TRBJ1-6; D gene ambiguous. The V end lost 10 bases, the J end lost 10 bases, and 17 bases lay between the germline ends. The germline gives CDR1 ENHRY, CDR2 SYGVKD. The CDR3 length is 13 residues. DNA for the CDR3: TGTGCCACCAAAAACGAGCTGTTGTCACCCCTCCACTTT. It translates to CATKNELLSPLHF.

This clone came up once. The gene calls are TRBV7-2 and TRBJ2-4, with 11 positions matching TRBD1. The length of the CDR3 is 15 residues. Germline CDR1 reads SGHTA; CDR2 reads FQGNSA. V shed 5 bases and J 7 bases; nucleotides not matched to a gene: 7. The CDR3 coding sequence is TGTGCCAGCAGCGGAACGGGACAGGGGGAGAACATTCAGTACTTC. It encodes CASSGTGQGENIQYF.

CDR3 nucleotides: TGTGCCAGCAGTTTATCGGCGGGACAGGACCTCTATGGCTACACCTTC. Translating it yields CASSLSAGQDLYGYTF. The chain combines TRBV27 with TRBJ1-2; 8 bases match TRBD1. The CDR3 covers 16 residues. V lost 0 bases, J lost 4 bases, and 7 bases stayed unmatched. Germline V gene sequence: CDR1 MNHEY, CDR2 SMNVEV (reference sequence).

This clone was observed a single time. V is TRBV12-5 and J is TRBJ2-3; 10 bases map to TRBD1. The V gene's germline CDR1 is LGHNT and CDR2 FRNRAP. Trimming took 2 bases from V and 4 from J; bases not matched to a gene: 12. This CDR3 has 18 residues. This CDR3 reads CASGLPPLRQGAADTQYF. CDR3 DNA: TGTGCTAGTGGTTTGCCACCTTTGCGACAGGGGGCCGCAGATACGCAGTATTTT.

The gene calls are TRBV7-9 and TRBJ2-7; D may be TRBD1 (5 bases). This CDR3 has 14 amino acids. The germline V and J ends were trimmed by 0 bases and 2 bases, with 8 bases remaining between them. In germline, CDR1 is SEHNR, CDR2 FQNEAQ (reference sequence). The CDR3 region is CASSLAGQAYEQYF. The CDR3 nucleotides read TGTGCCAGCAGCTTAGCCGGACAAGCCTACGAGCAGTACTTC.

The chain uses TRBV7-2 and TRBJ2-1, with 14 bases identical to TRBD2. V lost 4 bases to trimming and J lost 12 bases; unmatched junction nucleotides: 5. The length of the CDR3 is 14 residues. Germline CDR1 and CDR2: SGHTA and FQGNSA. CDR3 bases: TGTGCCAGCAGCTGGGGGACTAGCGGGGGATCGCAGTTCTTC. Translating it yields CASSWGTSGGSQFF.

This chain uses TRBV11-2 with TRBJ2-7, with TRBD2 as a possible D gene (5 bases). The CDR3 sequence is 14 residues long. Germline V CDR1 and CDR2: SGHAT, FQNNGV. Trimming took off 3 bases at V and 3 bases at J, with 12 bases between the two ends. CDR3 sequence: CASSFPGDYYEQYF. The CDR3 region has the DNA TGTGCCAGCAGCTTTCCCGGGGATTACTACGAGCAGTACTTC.

With respect to this clone: The sample has other DNA sequences that encode this CDR3 too. CDR3 loop: CASSEAGGYGYTF. DNA for the CDR3: TGTGCCAGCAGTGAAGCAGGGGGCTATGGCTACACCTTC. The rearrangement links TRBV6-1 to TRBJ1-2, with D possibly TRBD1 on 6 matching bases. Germline assignment: CDR1 MNHNS and CDR2 SASEGT. V lost 0 bases and J 4 bases, leaving 6 bases between the germline ends. The CDR3 extends over 13 amino acids.

J is TRBJ2-7 and V is TRBV11-1; 10 nucleotides line up with TRBD1. CDR3 length: 14 amino acids. V was clipped by 6 bases and J by 7 bases; unmatched bases: 9. Germline lookup yields CDR1 SGHAT and CDR2 FQDESV (reference sequence). In DNA, the CDR3 is TGTGCCAGCAGTGTGGGACAGGGGAGAGTTGAGCAGTACTTC. This sequence encodes CASSVGQGRVEQYF. The entire variable domain, with the rest obtained from reference TRBV11-1 and TRBJ2-7, is as follows: EAEVAQSPRYKITEKSQAVAFWCDPISGHATLYWYRQILGQGPELLVQFQDESVVDDSQLPKDRFSAERLKGVDSTLKIQPAELGDSAMYLCASSVGQGRVEQYFGPGTRLTVT.

The chain carries TRBV2 and TRBJ2-2; D may be TRBD1 (6 bases). Germline V gives CDR1 SNHLY, CDR2 FYNNEI. Trimming shortened V by 7 bases and J by 2 bases, and 14 bases separated the two germline ends. This CDR3 has 15 residues. The CDR3: CASTAFRGNTGELFF. CDR3 DNA: TGTGCCAGCACAGCCTTCAGGGGTAACACCGGGGAGCTGTTTTTT.

The V and J genes are TRBV11-3 and TRBJ1-2; D uncertain. Germline assignment: CDR1 SGHNT and CDR2 YENEEA. V was trimmed by 0 bases and J by 2 bases, leaving 7 bases between them. This CDR3 contains 14 residues. CDR3: CASSLDPGNYGYTF. CDR3 DNA: TGTGCCAGCAGCTTAGATCCGGGGAACTATGGCTACACCTTC.

The chain combines TRBV27 with TRBJ1-2; the match to TRBD1 covers 8 bases. V trimming: 0 bases; J trimming: 4 bases; junction bases outside the gene matches: 4. The CDR3 runs to 15 residues. Germline CDR1 is MNHEY and CDR2 is SMNVEV (reference sequence). CDR3 coding DNA: TGTGCCAGCAGTTTATCGGGACAGGCTCTCTATGGCTACACCTTC. Its protein is CASSLSGQALYGYTF.